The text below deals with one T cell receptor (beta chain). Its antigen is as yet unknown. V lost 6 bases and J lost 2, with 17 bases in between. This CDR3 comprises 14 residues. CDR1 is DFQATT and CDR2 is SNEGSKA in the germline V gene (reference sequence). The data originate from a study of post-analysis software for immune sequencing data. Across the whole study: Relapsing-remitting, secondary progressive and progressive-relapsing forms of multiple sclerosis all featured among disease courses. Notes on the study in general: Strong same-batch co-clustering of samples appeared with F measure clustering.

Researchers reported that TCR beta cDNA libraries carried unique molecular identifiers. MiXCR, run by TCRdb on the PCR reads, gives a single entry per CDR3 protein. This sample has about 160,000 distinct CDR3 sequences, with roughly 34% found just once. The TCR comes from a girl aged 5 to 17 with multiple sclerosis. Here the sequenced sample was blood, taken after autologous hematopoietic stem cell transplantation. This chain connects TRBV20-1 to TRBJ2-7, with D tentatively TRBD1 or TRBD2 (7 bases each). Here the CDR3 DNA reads TGCAGTGCGAGCGCAGGGGGAGGGCCCTACGAGCAGTACTTC. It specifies CSASAGGGPYEQYF.